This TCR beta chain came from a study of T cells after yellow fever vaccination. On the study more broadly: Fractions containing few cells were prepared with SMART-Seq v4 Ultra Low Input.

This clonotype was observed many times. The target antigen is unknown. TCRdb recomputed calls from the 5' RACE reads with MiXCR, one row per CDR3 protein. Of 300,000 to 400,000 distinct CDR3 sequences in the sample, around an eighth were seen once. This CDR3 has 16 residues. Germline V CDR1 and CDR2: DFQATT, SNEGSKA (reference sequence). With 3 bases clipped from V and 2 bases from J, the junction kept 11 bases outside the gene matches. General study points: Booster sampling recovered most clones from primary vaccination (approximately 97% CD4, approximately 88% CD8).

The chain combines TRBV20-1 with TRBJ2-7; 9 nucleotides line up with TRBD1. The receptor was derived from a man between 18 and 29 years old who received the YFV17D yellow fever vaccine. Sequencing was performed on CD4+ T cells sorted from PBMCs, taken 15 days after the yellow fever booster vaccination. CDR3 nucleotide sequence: TGCAGTGCTAGTGGGTGGCGGGACAGGGTACCCTACGAGCAGTACGTC. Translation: CSASGWRDRVPYEQYV.